Presented here are 30 T cell receptor beta chains from one specimen sequenced in a study of naive and memory T cell subsets. The beta constant-region primer was an equimolar mix of two oligonucleotides covering TRBC1 and TRBC2. Nested alpha and beta constant-region primers with the SP2 primer drove four PCR rounds on ligated cDNA. MiXCR was run by TCRdb on the UMI-ligation and nested PCR reads, yielding one entry per CDR3 protein. The table lists tens of thousands of distinct CDR3 sequences, about 8.2% of them singletons. Sequenced: naive CD8+ T cells from blood. The receptors derive from a human donor in good health.

The chain employs TRBV19 and TRBJ1-1; 7 bases are shared with TRBD1. V shed 5 bases, J shed 4 bases, and the junction held 7 bases outside the gene matches. Germline V gene lookup returns CDR1 LNHDA and CDR2 SQIVND (reference sequence). This CDR3 is 14 amino acids long. CDR3 residues: CASSAMTGFTEAFF. The CDR3 coding sequence is TGTGCCAGTAGTGCGATGACAGGGTTCACTGAAGCTTTCTTT.

This clonotype was seen ten or more times. The CDR3 loop reads CASGPEGYSYEQYF. The CDR3 DNA is TGTGCTAGTGGTCCCGAGGGGTACTCCTACGAGCAGTACTTC. This chain joins TRBV12-5 and TRBJ2-7, with D tentatively TRBD1 or TRBD2 (5 bases each). The germline gives CDR1 LGHNT, CDR2 FRNRAP. The CDR3 is 14 amino acids. Trimming removed 5 bases at V and 0 bases at J, with 11 bases between. Full variable domain (missing parts from reference TRBV12-5 and TRBJ2-7): DARVTQTPRHKVTEMGQEVTMRCQPILGHNTVFWYRQTMMQGLELLAYFRNRAPLDDSGMPKDRFSAEMPDATLATLKIQPSEPRDSAVYFCASGPEGYSYEQYFGPGTRLTVT.

The rearrangement uses TRBV9 and TRBJ1-1; a weak D match, TRBD1 (5 bases). Germline-derived CDR1 and CDR2 are SGDLS and YYNGEE. The CDR3 totals 12 residues. Trimming cost V 0 bases and J 7 bases, with 7 bases left between them. DNA for the CDR3: TGTGCCAGCAGCGTAGACACAGGTGAAGCTTTCTTT. Translating gives CASSVDTGEAFF. Drawing the rest from reference TRBV9 and TRBJ1-1, the complete variable domain is DSGVTQTPKHLITATGQRVTLRCSPRSGDLSVYWYQQSLDQGLQFLIQYYNGEERAKGNILERFSAQQFPDLHSELNLSSLELGDSALYFCASSVDTGEAFFGQGTRLTVV.

The table lists this clonotype with a few counts. The chain carries TRBV6-6 and TRBJ1-4; D call uncertain. In germline, CDR1 is MNHNY, CDR2 SVGAGI (reference sequence). This CDR3 region has 16 residues. Trimming removed 5 bases from V and 1 base from J, with 14 bases in between. The CDR3 DNA reads as TGTGCCAGCAGTCACGAGCAGCTACTAACTAATGAAAAACTGTTTTTT. It yields the protein CASSHEQLLTNEKLFF.

This clonotype has just a few counts. This sequence joins TRBV6-2 or TRBV6-3 and TRBJ1-1; no definite D call. Germline-derived CDR1 and CDR2 are MNHEY and SVGEGT. V dropped 2 bases and J dropped 1 base, with 8 bases sitting between them. The CDR3 length is 14 residues. In DNA form, the CDR3 reads TGTGCCAGCAGTTACGTGGCCCGGAACACTGAAGCTTTCTTT. Translating gives CASSYVARNTEAFF.

This clonotype was counted only a few times. CDR3 nucleotide sequence: TGCGCCAGCAGCCAAGTTAACGTGAACACTGAAGCTTTCTTT. Encoded protein: CASSQVNVNTEAFF. V and J are TRBV4-1 and TRBJ1-1; D call uncertain. This CDR3 is 14 amino acids long. Germline-derived CDR1 and CDR2 are MGHRA and YSYEKL. The ends were cut back, 1 base at V and 0 bases at J, with 6 bases in the middle.

This clonotype has a count of ten or more. Relative to the germline gene, one junction end is altered; a read error may explain this. The chain couples TRBV7-8 to TRBJ2-1; D ambiguous. Germline V CDR1 and CDR2: SGHVS, FQNEAQ. This CDR3 region has 13 residues. CDR3 protein: CASSLGATAPLRF. The CDR3 nucleotides are TGTGCCAGCAGCTTAGGTGCGACTGCCCCTCTACGCTTC.

The rearrangement uses TRBV13 and TRBJ2-3; 8 bases match TRBD1. Trimming took 8 bases from V and 3 from J; bases not matched to a gene: 10. The germline V gene has CDR1 PRHDT and CDR2 FYEKMQ (reference sequence). This CDR3 has 15 residues. CDR3 region: CASGSGQGITDTQYF. DNA of the CDR3: TGTGCCAGCGGGAGTGGACAGGGAATAACAGATACGCAGTATTTT.

The chain employs TRBV16 and TRBJ2-7; D gene ambiguous. The V end was cut by 1 base, the J end by 5 bases, with 6 bases between. The CDR3 sequence is 12 residues long. Germline V gene lookup returns CDR1 KGHSY and CDR2 FQNENV. The CDR3 is CASSQWAHEQYF. Here the CDR3 DNA reads TGTGCCAGCAGCCAATGGGCCCACGAGCAGTACTTC.

The V call is TRBV29-1, the J call TRBJ2-3, with 12 bases identical to TRBD2. CDR1 SQVTM and CDR2 ANQGSEA come from the germline V gene. The CDR3 runs to 18 residues. Losses at the gene ends were 3 bases for V and 5 bases for J; bases not matched to a gene: 15. CDR3 nucleotides: TGCAGCGTTGATCGGCTGGTGCGACTAGCGGGAGAAGTAGATACGCAGTATTTT. Its translation is CSVDRLVRLAGEVDTQYF.

The chain couples TRBV27 to TRBJ1-2; unclear D gene. This CDR3 has 13 amino acids. The germline CDR1 and CDR2 sequences are MNHEY and SMNVEV (reference sequence). V lost 0 bases and J 3 bases, leaving 5 bases between the germline ends. As DNA, the CDR3 is TGTGCCAGCAGTTTATCTAGAGACTATGGCTACACCTTC. Its translation: CASSLSRDYGYTF.

This clonotype has ten or more counts. The chain has TRBV27 and TRBJ1-2, with no clear D. This CDR3 has 14 amino acids. Trimming removed 8 bases at V and 4 bases at J, with 17 bases between. CDR1 is MNHEY, CDR2 SMNVEV, per germline (reference sequence). CDR3 sequence: CASSRYPEGYGYTF. The DNA for the CDR3 is TGTGCCAGCTCTAGATATCCGGAGGGCTATGGCTACACCTTC.

This clonotype has more than one count but fewer than ten. The CDR3 nucleotides are TGCGCCAGCAGCTTGACGAGAGCCCGCAACTATGGCTACACCTTC. Translated, it gives CASSLTRARNYGYTF. The chain joins TRBV5-1 to TRBJ1-2; the D is unclear. Trimming cost V 1 base and J 2 bases, with 12 bases left between them. Germline V gene sequence: CDR1 SGHRS, CDR2 YFSETQ. This CDR3 has 15 residues.

This clonotype came up many times. The V call is TRBV13, the J call TRBJ2-1, with D hard to call. In germline, CDR1 is PRHDT, CDR2 FYEKMQ (reference sequence). The CDR3 extends over 11 amino acids. The V end lost 7 bases, the J end lost 7 bases, and 8 bases lay between the germline ends. This chain's CDR3 is CASTARNEQFF. The CDR3, as DNA: TGTGCCAGCACAGCTAGAAATGAGCAGTTCTTC.

This chain links TRBV6-2 or TRBV6-3 with TRBJ2-1, with TRBD1 matching 10 bases. This CDR3 is 16 amino acids long. Losses at the gene ends were 5 bases for V and 10 bases for J; bases not matched to a gene: 14. Germline V gene lookup returns CDR1 MNHEY and CDR2 SVGEGT. The CDR3 DNA follows: TGTGCCAGCAGTCCCGCTAGGGACAGGGGATTTCCAGAGCAGTTCTTC. It yields the protein CASSPARDRGFPEQFF.

This clonotype was found many times. The chain combines TRBV10-3 with TRBJ2-3, with TRBD2 matching 8 bases. J was trimmed by 0 bases and V by 8 bases; bases with no gene match: 7. CDR3 length equals 15 residues. Germline V gene lookup returns CDR1 ENHRY and CDR2 SYGVKD. CDR3 nucleotides: TGTGCCATCCGAGTAGCTAGCGGGAGCACAGATACGCAGTATTTT. Its translation is CAIRVASGSTDTQYF.

This clonotype was recorded a few times. V usage is TRBV11-2 and J usage is TRBJ2-1; no clear D gene. V lost 0 bases and J 9 bases, leaving 6 bases between the germline ends. Germline CDR1 reads SGHAT; CDR2 reads FQNNGV. This CDR3 spans 12 amino acids. The CDR3, as DNA: TGTGCCAGCAGCTTAGATCCCCCTGAGCAGTTCTTC. This encodes CASSLDPPEQFF.

Many counts were recorded for this clonotype. The chain recombines TRBV28 with TRBJ2-7; D is perhaps TRBD2 (6 bases). CDR1 MDHEN and CDR2 SYDVKM come from the germline V gene. The CDR3 contains 13 residues. V lost 2 bases to trimming and J lost 6 bases, with 11 bases between them. This CDR3 is CASSLGSGGEQYF. The CDR3 nucleotides are TGTGCCAGCAGTTTAGGTAGCGGTGGCGAGCAGTACTTC.

This clonotype came up a few times. The rearrangement links TRBV6-1 to TRBJ2-7; 9 bases match TRBD2. With V trimmed by 2 bases and J by 5 bases, 4 bases remained unmatched. Germline V lookup: CDR1 MNHNS, CDR2 SASEGT. The CDR3 sequence is 14 residues long. CDR3 amino acids: CASSESGRIDEQYF. CDR3 DNA: TGTGCCAGCAGTGAAAGCGGGAGGATCGACGAGCAGTACTTC.

V is TRBV27 and J is TRBJ1-5, with D possibly TRBD1 on 6 matching bases. The CDR3 runs 15 residues. V gave up 2 bases and J gave up 8 bases, with 16 bases separating them. In germline, CDR1 is MNHEY, CDR2 SMNVEV (reference sequence). The CDR3 protein is CASSLTPVRGEPQHF. The DNA of the CDR3 is TGTGCCAGCAGTTTAACCCCCGTCAGGGGCGAGCCCCAGCATTTT.

This clonotype was counted only a few times. The junction does not match germline at one end; this may be a read error. This chain joins TRBV7-6 and TRBJ2-5, with D unresolved. The CDR3 loop spans 10 amino acids. Germline CDR1 reads SGHVS; CDR2 reads FNYEAQ. As DNA, the CDR3 is TGTGCCAGCAGCTTAGAGGTCTTAAACTTC. Translated: CASSLEVLNF.

At least ten counts were recorded for this clonotype. The chain has TRBV5-4 and TRBJ1-1; 10 nucleotides line up with TRBD1. CDR1 is SGHNT and CDR2 is YYREEE in the germline V gene (reference sequence). The CDR3 has 15 amino acids. V was clipped by 4 bases and J by 6 bases; unmatched bases: 9. In DNA, the CDR3 is TGTGCCAGCAGCGGCAGGACAGGGGGTCGCCCTGAAGCTTTCTTT. Translated, it gives CASSGRTGGRPEAFF.

This clonotype was found a few times. This sequence joins TRBV6-2 or TRBV6-3 and TRBJ1-6; no firm D call. From germline, CDR1 is MNHEY and CDR2 SVGEGT. This CDR3 comprises 16 residues. Trimming pared 0 bases from V and 5 bases from J, leaving 11 bases between. The CDR3: CASSYSFDGNNSPLHF. CDR3 sequence (DNA): TGTGCCAGCAGTTACTCTTTCGACGGTAATAATTCACCCCTCCACTTT.

Turning to this clonotype: This may be a read error: a much more frequent sequence differs by one nucleotide. The chain carries TRBV12-3 or TRBV12-4 and TRBJ2-5; D unresolved. Deletions cut 7 bases from V and 4 bases from J, with 16 bases between. The CDR3 has 14 amino acids. CDR3 sequence: CASTSDLRRETQYF. CDR3 DNA: TGTGCCAGCACCTCGGATCTGAGACGAGAGACCCAGTACTTC.

This clonotype was picked up a small number of times. The chain has TRBV15 and TRBJ2-7, with TRBD1 matching 9 bases. This CDR3 has 18 residues. The germline V gene has CDR1 LNHNV and CDR2 YYDKDF (reference sequence). V dropped 1 base and J dropped 2; count of bases not matched to a gene: 12. CDR3 residues: CATSRGLGQGGVTYEQYF. CDR3 bases: TGTGCCACCAGCAGAGGATTGGGACAGGGCGGGGTAACCTACGAGCAGTACTTC.

In its sample, this clonotype was seen a few times. V and J are TRBV13 and TRBJ1-1; 8 nucleotides line up with TRBD1. In germline, CDR1 is PRHDT, CDR2 FYEKMQ (reference sequence). The V and J ends lost 5 bases and 1 base, in that order; junction bases with no gene match: 6. The CDR3 runs to 15 residues. The CDR3: CASSPRGQENTEAFF. The CDR3 nucleotides are TGTGCCAGCAGCCCTAGGGGACAGGAGAACACTGAAGCTTTCTTT.

This clonotype has just a few counts. The rearrangement links TRBV12-3 or TRBV12-4 to TRBJ2-7, with D perhaps TRBD1 (6 bases). V lost 6 bases to trimming and J lost 4 bases, with 16 bases between them. CDR3 length: 14 residues. In nucleotides, the CDR3 is TGTGCCAGCAGCCCCAGGGGCAGCGCGTACGAGCAGTACTTC. This sequence encodes CASSPRGSAYEQYF.

This clonotype was observed a handful of times. The genes are TRBV7-9 and TRBJ2-1; perhaps TRBD1 as D (5 bases). The germline V and J ends were trimmed by 5 bases and 5 bases, with 10 bases remaining between them. Per the germline V gene, CDR1 is SEHNR and CDR2 is FQNEAQ (reference sequence). The CDR3 consists of 13 residues. The CDR3 sequence: CASSPDSNNEQFF. The CDR3 DNA sequence: TGTGCCAGCAGCCCAGACAGCAACAATGAGCAGTTCTTC. Full variable domain (outside the CDR3, taken from reference TRBV7-9 and TRBJ2-1): DTGVSQNPRHKITKRGQNVTFRCDPISEHNRLYWYRQTLGQGPEFLTYFQNEAQLEKSRLLSDRFSAERPKGSFSTLEIQRTEQGDSAMYLCASSPDSNNEQFFGPGTRLTVL.

Ten or more counts support this clonotype. The rearrangement links TRBV27 to TRBJ1-2; TRBD1 agrees at 10 bases. Germline V gene lookup returns CDR1 MNHEY and CDR2 SMNVEV (reference sequence). The length of the CDR3 is 15 residues. V was clipped by 3 bases and J by 6 bases; unmatched bases: 7. The CDR3 loop reads CASSFGTGATDGYTF. CDR3 nucleotides: TGTGCCAGCAGTTTCGGGACAGGGGCCACGGATGGCTACACCTTC.

In this sample, this clonotype turned up a few times. This chain connects TRBV12-5 to TRBJ1-2; 9 bases align to TRBD1. The CDR3 spans 15 residues. V lost 4 bases and J lost 6; bases outside the gene matches: 9. The germline CDR1 and CDR2 sequences are LGHNT and FRNRAP. The CDR3 DNA reads as TGTGCTAGTGGTTCCACTCGGGACAGGGAGAATGGCTACACCTTC. Its translation is CASGSTRDRENGYTF. Complete variable domain (other parts from reference TRBV12-5 and TRBJ1-2): DARVTQTPRHKVTEMGQEVTMRCQPILGHNTVFWYRQTMMQGLELLAYFRNRAPLDDSGMPKDRFSAEMPDATLATLKIQPSEPRDSAVYFCASGSTRDRENGYTFGSGTRLTVV.